This is a list of T cell receptor beta chains from one sample in a study of cytomegalovirus exposure and HLA in healthy donors. Only in-frame clones appear in the TCRdb table, and some are missing; sequencing was by immunoSEQ multiplex PCR. This table has 110,000 to 150,000 clones, over 60% appearing once. Sequences were obtained from PBMCs. The source is a man aged 35 to 55 in good health and CMV-seronegative. CDR3s include the opening cysteine and the closing phenylalanine or tryptophan. The D gene is left open where the match is weak. Clone size is stated in some rows and not others, as once, few, many or a class when expanded.

clone_size	v_call	j_call	d_call	cdr3_nt	cdr3_aa
.	TRBV28	TRBJ1-1	.	TGTGCCAGCAGTTTAGTAAGGGGCACTGAAGCTTTCTTT	CASSLVRGTEAFF
.	TRBV18	TRBJ1-5	TRBD1	TGTGCCAGCTCACCTGGGACAGGGGATCAGCCCCAGCATTTT	CASSPGTGDQPQHF
.	TRBV15	TRBJ2-7	.	TGTGCCACCAGCAGAGATCTAGGGGGTGAGCAGTACTTC	CATSRDLGGEQYF
.	TRBV30	TRBJ1-2	.	TGTGCCTGGAGTGTAGGGGCAGGGTATGGCTACCCCTTC	CAWSVGAGYGYPF
.	TRBV4-1	TRBJ2-1	.	TGCGCCAGCAGCCGGTCTACCTACAATGAGCAGTTCTTC	CASSRSTYNEQFF
.	TRBV28	TRBJ2-4	.	TGTGCCAGCAGTTTTAGAGGGGGGGTAAACATTCAGTACTTC	CASSFRGGVNIQYF
few	TRBV5-1	TRBJ2-7	TRBD2	TGCGCCAGCAGCTTGGGGCCTAGCGGAAATCATATACCCTACGAGCAGTACTTC	CASSLGPSGNHIPYEQYF
.	TRBV6-1	TRBJ2-7	TRBD1	TGTGCCAGCAGTGCTGGGACAGGGCCTGGAGCGGCGGCTGGGGAGCAGTACTTC	CASSAGTGPGAAAGEQYF
.	TRBV27	TRBJ2-7	TRBD1	TGTGCCAGCAGTTTGGGACAGGGAGGGCGATACGAGCAGTACTTC	CASSLGQGGRYEQYF
.	TRBV5-1	TRBJ2-3	TRBD2	TGCGCCAGCAGCTCAGATGATCTAGCGGGAGTCCGGGTTGGCACAGATACGCAGTATTTT	CASSSDDLAGVRVGTDTQYF
.	TRBV7-9	TRBJ1-1	TRBD1	TGTGCCAGCAGCCCTATACAGGGGATGAACACTGAAGCTTTCTTT	CASSPIQGMNTEAFF
.	TRBV5-4	TRBJ1-2	.	TGTGCCAGCAGCCGCGCCGGGGGGGACTATGGCTACACCTTC	CASSRAGGDYGYTF
once	TRBV5-1	TRBJ2-7	TRBD2	TGCGCCACCCCACTGACTAGCGGGAGCTACGAGCAGTACTTC	CATPLTSGSYEQYF
.	TRBV9	TRBJ2-7	.	TGTGCCAGCAGCGTAGGGCTAGAGGGTTACGAGCAGTACTTC	CASSVGLEGYEQYF
.	TRBV7-8	TRBJ2-1	TRBD2	TGTGCCAGCAGCCCTGGAATTCCGACCGCTAGCGGGGGCCGTTCCTACAATGAGCAGTTCTTC	CASSPGIPTASGGRSYNEQFF
.	TRBV5-6	TRBJ2-7	.	TGTGCCAGCAGCTTCCGGGCCGGGACTTACGAGCAGTACTTC	CASSFRAGTYEQYF
few	TRBV19	TRBJ2-7	TRBD1	TGTGCCAGTTCCCCCCCGCCCAGGGGGCGATCCGAGCAGTACTTC	CASSPPPRGRSEQYF
.	TRBV7-9	TRBJ2-7	TRBD1	TGTGCCAGCAGCGTCCTTCCGGGACAGGGCTTCTACGAGCAGTACTTC	CASSVLPGQGFYEQYF
.	TRBV5-1	TRBJ1-1	.	TGCGCCAGCAGCTTGAGCGTCGGCTTGAACACTGAAGCTTTCTTT	CASSLSVGLNTEAFF
.	TRBV11-2	TRBJ1-6	TRBD1	TGTGCCAGCAGCTTAGACAGGGGGCAAAATTCACCCCTCCACTTT	CASSLDRGQNSPLHF
few	TRBV4-2	TRBJ2-6	TRBD1	TGTGCCAGCAGCCAAGATGGGACAGGGGGGGCCAACGTCCTGACTTTC	CASSQDGTGGANVLTF
.	TRBV2	TRBJ1-4	.	TGTGCCAGCAATAAGGGGACATCGGGTGAAAAACTGTTTTTT	CASNKGTSGEKLFF
.	TRBV29-1	TRBJ1-2	.	TGCGGCGAGAGAGGGAACTATGGCTACACCTTC	CGERGNYGYTF
.	TRBV11-1	TRBJ1-1	TRBD1	TGTGCCAGCAGCCCCTTCCAGGGGGTCACTGAAGCTTTCTTT	CASSPFQGVTEAFF
.	TRBV7-9	TRBJ1-1	.	TGTGCCAGCAGCCCGCTCGGGGGAAGGACTGAAGCTTTCTTT	CASSPLGGRTEAFF
.	TRBV18	TRBJ1-5	TRBD1	TGTGCCAGCTCACCACGGACAGGGGAACAGCCCCAGCATTTT	CASSPRTGEQPQHF
.	TRBV5-1	TRBJ2-5	TRBD1	TGCGCCAGCAGCTGGGACAGGGGGCGCGTCGAGACCCAGTACTTC	CASSWDRGRVETQYF
.	TRBV29-1	TRBJ1-2	TRBD1	TGCAGCGTTGAAGAGTGGGGGACAGGGGGTGGCTACACCTTC	CSVEEWGTGGGYTF
few	TRBV7-2	TRBJ2-7	.	TGCGCCAGCAGCCAGAGGGAGGGGGACGGAGCCTACGAGCAGTACTTC	CASSQREGDGAYEQYF
.	TRBV5-1	TRBJ2-2	TRBD2	TGCGCCAGCAGCTGGGAAGGACTAGGAAGCGGGGAGCTGTTTTTT	CASSWEGLGSGELFF
.	TRBV6-4	TRBJ2-7	.	TGTGCCAGAACCCGGGACTTCGCCTACGAGCAGTACTTC	CARTRDFAYEQYF
.	TRBV29-1	TRBJ1-1	.	TGCAGCGCCGGTAGTGGGCATTCGAACACTGAAGCTTTCTTT	CSAGSGHSNTEAFF
.	TRBV7-6	TRBJ2-7	.	TGTGCCAGCAGCTTAGAAGAGGGTACCTACGAGCAGTACTTC	CASSLEEGTYEQYF
.	TRBV15	TRBJ2-1	.	TGTGCCACCAGCAGAGAACGAGGGGGGGCGGGTGAGCAGTTCTTC	CATSRERGGAGEQFF
few	TRBV7-3	TRBJ2-3	TRBD1	TGTGCCAGCAGCCCCGAGGACAGGGGTGGCACAGATACGCAGTATTTT	CASSPEDRGGTDTQYF
few	TRBV28	TRBJ2-7	TRBD1	TGTGCCAGCAGTTGGTCACCTCGGACAGGGGGCTACTACGAGCAGTACTTC	CASSWSPRTGGYYEQYF
.	TRBV5-1	TRBJ1-6	.	TGCGCCAGCAGCTTGGGGGGCCAGGGCGGTTCACCCCTCCACTTT	CASSLGGQGGSPLHF
few	TRBV5-1	TRBJ1-4	.	TGCGCCAGCAGCTTGGGCAGGGCCGACGTTGGTGAAAAACTGTTTTTT	CASSLGRADVGEKLFF
.	TRBV4-1	TRBJ1-2	.	TGCGCCAGCAGCCAGATAGGGGGCTATGGCTACACCTTC	CASSQIGGYGYTF
.	TRBV9	TRBJ1-2	.	TGTGCCAGCAGCGTAGGAGGGGGCTATGGCTACACCTTC	CASSVGGGYGYTF
few	TRBV6-5	TRBJ2-3	TRBD1	TGTGCCAGCAGTTACGGACAGGGGTACGATACGCAGTATTTT	CASSYGQGYDTQYF
.	TRBV29-1	TRBJ1-1	.	TGCAGCGTCCGCGGCGGGATGGGGGACACTGAAGCTTTCTTT	CSVRGGMGDTEAFF
.	TRBV29-1	TRBJ2-3	.	TGCAGCGTGCCGGGACACTTCACAGATACGCAGTATTTT	CSVPGHFTDTQYF
.	TRBV9	TRBJ2-3	TRBD1	TGTGCCAGCAGCGTAGATCCCGGGACAGGGGGGACAGATACGCAGTATTTT	CASSVDPGTGGTDTQYF
.	TRBV4-1	TRBJ2-5	TRBD2	TGCGCCAGCAGCCAAGAGTTGTATCCAGCGGGAGTCGTGGAGACCCAGTACTTC	CASSQELYPAGVVETQYF
.	TRBV6-1	TRBJ2-7	.	TGTGCCAGCAGTGAGCGGGACCCAGCCTACGAGCAGTACTTC	CASSERDPAYEQYF
.	TRBV5-4	TRBJ1-2	TRBD1	TGTGCCAGCAGCGTCGCCGGGACAGGGGGTGGCTACACCTTC	CASSVAGTGGGYTF
.	TRBV5-1	TRBJ1-6	TRBD1	TGCGCCAGCAGCCCGGGACAGCTCTCCTATAATTCACCCCTCCACTTT	CASSPGQLSYNSPLHF
.	TRBV28	TRBJ1-1	.	TGTGCCAGCACCTGGGGCGGTTCTAACACTGAAGCTTTCTTT	CASTWGGSNTEAFF
.	TRBV5-1	TRBJ2-5	.	TGCGCCAGCAGGGCGGATAGAGGGACCCAGTACTTC	CASRADRGTQYF
.	TRBV2	TRBJ1-1	.	TGTGCCAGCAGGCAAGAAGTCGGGACTGAAGCTTTCTTT	CASRQEVGTEAFF
.	TRBV15	TRBJ2-3	TRBD1	TGTGCCACCAGCAGCCTAAGACAGGGTGATAGCACAGATACGCAGTATTTT	CATSSLRQGDSTDTQYF